This T cell receptor (beta chain) emerged from a study of T-cell memory formation after mild COVID-19 (dated by TCRdb to 2020 to 2023). Study-wide context: TCR sequence clusters from the two donors were found to be largely donor specific. T-cell clones expanding and contracting after mild COVID-19 in two donors were tracked by longitudinal TCRalpha and TCRbeta repertoire sequencing. The cohort comprised two young, previously healthy adult volunteers, one female and one male. General study outcomes and caveats: Clones contracting from day 15 to 85 had balanced CD4/CD8 phenotypes, while a second wave expanding from day 15 to 37 was biased towards CD4+. The study included only a couple of mild cases, and larger cohorts that include severe cases with pre-infection samples were judged to be necessary. Contracting CD4+ clones turned up mainly in the CM and EM memory subsets, whereas EMRA was where CD8+ clones were enriched. Some responding clones were found in pre-infection memory, which suggests that pre-existing cross-reactive memory T cells took part in the SARS-CoV-2 response. SARS-CoV-2 specificity of the second-wave clones peaking on day 37 was not confirmed.

Details on this clonotype: Its antigen has not been determined. No base quality information exists; no much larger clone differs at one position.

Data came from an Illumina NovaSeq 6000. cDNA libraries for TCRalpha and TCRbeta were prepared by 5'RACE using constant-segment primers, with sample barcodes and unique molecular identifiers added. Trizol reagent was used to extract RNA from every sample. Libraries were amplified in two PCR steps, with a second sample barcode and Illumina TruSeq adapters added in the second step. The libraries were sequenced on an Illumina NovaSeq using 2 x 150 bp paired-end reads. The study's processing was this. With migec v1.2.7, reads were demultiplexed and then collapsed into UMI-guided consensus sequences. Using mixcr v2.1.11, UMI consensuses were aligned to TRA and TRB V and J templates and then assembled into clonotypes. A clonotype was counted as expanded or contracted only when both edgeR and NoisET called the clonotype significant, with the noise models trained on biological replicates. For edgeR calls, a false discovery rate-adjusted p below 0.01 and a log2 fold-change threshold of 1 were applied. PCA with hierarchical clustering of max-normalized trajectories of the 1000 most abundant clonotypes was used as exploratory dynamics analysis. Separately sequenced CD4+ and CD8+ repertoires were used to assign a CD4 or CD8 phenotype to each responding clone. The public reads were reprocessed in TCRdb via fastp at Q25 and MiXCR, keeping in-frame beta chains. Rows merge per CDR3 protein into single entries with the most common DNA and genes. The V and J calls and clone size are TCRdb's, not the authors'. A total of 70,000 to 100,000 distinct CDR3 sequences appear in this sample, approximately 13% of them only once. About 29% of the sample comes from the top ten.

V sheds 2 bases and J sheds 6 bases, leaving 8 bases between their ends. Including cysteine and phenylalanine, the CDR3 has 13 amino acids. The retained sequence is limited to the CDR3, 39 bases, with the frame set at the first base. PBMCs were isolated by Ficoll-Paque density gradient centrifugation. This sequence uses TRBV12-3 or TRBV12-4 and TRBJ1-5; confidence is insufficient to name the D gene. This receptor was obtained from an adult woman who had mild COVID-19 (a few samples of this study predate the infection). The sample titles of this study are shuffled in the database, so cell type and time point are left out; the donor was told from shared clones. The sample comprised PBMCs or a T cell subset sorted from them (not recorded which). Read as DNA, the sequence is TGTGCCAGCAGTTTACAACCCTCTCAGCCCCAGCATTTT. This translates into CASSLQPSQPQHF.